This is a list of T cell receptor beta chains from one sample in a study of cytomegalovirus exposure and HLA in healthy donors. Data came from immunoSEQ multiplex PCR; TCRdb stores just in-frame clones and leaves some out. The sample records 100,000 or so clones, approximately 77% being singletons. Sequencing used PBMCs. The origin of the receptors is a woman between 40 and 50 years old in good health and CMV-seronegative. The CDR3 runs from the conserved cysteine through the conserved F or W. The order of the fields is clone size, D gene, V gene, J gene, CDR3 protein, CDR3 DNA. A D gene is named only where the DNA matches it firmly. Where a row states a size, it is once, few, many or the class of an expanded clone; other rows omit it.

>NA|NA|TRBV7-6|TRBJ1-1
CASSPWTENTEAFF
TGTGCCAGCAGCCCCTGGACAGAGAACACTGAAGCTTTCTTT
>few|TRBD2|TRBV6-7|TRBJ2-3
CASSYTRLAGGHSSTDTQYF
TGTGCCAGCAGTTACACTCGACTAGCGGGGGGCCACTCTAGCACAGATACGCAGTATTTT
>NA|NA|TRBV6-6|TRBJ2-3
CASSPERVITDTQYF
TGTGCCAGCAGTCCCGAGCGGGTAATCACAGATACGCAGTATTTT
>NA|TRBD2|TRBV5-4|TRBJ2-2
CASSLPWGGNANTGELFF
TGTGCCAGCAGCTTGCCGTGGGGGGGAAACGCGAACACCGGGGAGCTGTTTTTT
>once|NA|TRBV6-5|TRBJ1-1
CASRRDRGNTEAFF
TGTGCCAGCAGGCGGGACCGCGGGAACACTGAAGCTTTCTTT
>NA|TRBD1|TRBV6-4|TRBJ2-2
CASSYEGQGTGELFF
TGTGCCAGCAGTTACGAGGGACAGGGGACCGGGGAGCTGTTTTTT
>NA|NA|TRBV7-9|TRBJ1-1
CASSFHPNLNTEAFF
TGTGCCAGCAGCTTCCACCCAAACCTAAACACTGAAGCTTTCTTT
>NA|NA|TRBV14|TRBJ1-6
CASSLTTQGNVPLHF
TGTGCCAGCAGCCTCACCACCCAGGGGAACGTCCCCCTCCACTTT
>NA|NA|TRBV6-5|TRBJ1-2
CASSYSNAKGYTF
TGTGCCAGCAGTTACTCGAACGCTAAGGGCTACACCTTC
>NA|TRBD1|TRBV4-1|TRBJ1-1
CASSPLGQGGGNTEAFF
TGCGCCAGCAGCCCTTTGGGACAGGGAGGGGGCAACACTGAAGCTTTCTTT
>NA|TRBD2|TRBV7-3|TRBJ2-7
CASSLRGGSTYEQYF
TGTGCCAGCAGCTTAAGGGGGGGGTCCACGTACGAGCAGTACTTC
>NA|NA|TRBV15|TRBJ1-4
CATSRDLGSTNEKLFF
TGTGCCACCAGCAGAGATCTCGGGTCAACTAATGAAAAACTGTTTTTT
>NA|NA|TRBV5-1|TRBJ1-1
CASSLNQGGVAEAFF
TGCGCCAGCAGCTTAAACCAGGGTGGGGTCGCTGAAGCTTTCTTT
>NA|NA|TRBV11-2|TRBJ2-5
CASSRSWTEETQYF
TGTGCCAGCAGCCGAAGTTGGACAGAAGAGACCCAGTACTTC
>NA|NA|TRBV5-4|TRBJ2-3
CASSSGRITDTQYF
TGTGCCAGCAGCTCGGGAAGAATCACAGATACGCAGTATTTT
>NA|TRBD2|TRBV4-2|TRBJ2-5
CASRGGMGNQETQYF
TGTGCCAGCAGGGGGGGGATGGGGAACCAAGAGACCCAGTACTTC
>NA|TRBD2|TRBV27|TRBJ2-3
CASSLSLAGGTDTQYF
TGTGCCAGCAGTTTATCATTAGCGGGGGGCACAGATACGCAGTATTTT
>few|TRBD2|TRBV7-9|TRBJ2-1
CASSLAGGNEQFF
TGTGCCAGCAGCTTAGCGGGGGGGAATGAGCAGTTCTTC
>NA|NA|TRBV29-1|TRBJ2-7
CSVESGGYEQYF
TGCAGCGTTGAAAGTGGCGGCTACGAGCAGTACTTC
>NA|TRBD1|TRBV12-5|TRBJ1-1
CASGLALDRGLDTEAFF
TGTGCTAGTGGTTTGGCACTGGACAGGGGGCTGGACACTGAAGCTTTCTTT
>NA|NA|TRBV18|TRBJ1-6
CANSQWGNSPLHF
TGTGCCAACTCACAGTGGGGCAATTCACCCCTCCACTTT
>NA|NA|TRBV20-1|TRBJ2-1
CSARPSNEQFF
TGCAGTGCTAGACCGAGCAATGAGCAGTTCTTC
>NA|TRBD1|TRBV2|TRBJ1-5
CASSMTGTGSLNQPQHF
TGTGCCAGCAGTATGACCGGGACAGGGAGCCTCAATCAGCCCCAGCATTTT
>few|NA|TRBV4-2|TRBJ1-1
CASSQDGGVNTEAFF
TGTGCCAGCAGCCAAGATGGGGGCGTGAACACTGAAGCTTTCTTT
>NA|NA|TRBV6-5|TRBJ2-7
CASSYDGGTATYEQYF
TGTGCCAGCAGTTACGATGGAGGGACAGCGACCTACGAGCAGTACTTC
>NA|NA|TRBV6-5|TRBJ1-2
CASSYGAVEGYTF
TGTGCCAGCAGTTATGGGGCGGTGGAGGGCTACACCTTC
>NA|NA|TRBV14|TRBJ2-5
CASSQPGMGLQETQYF
TGTGCCAGCAGCCAACCAGGGATGGGCCTCCAAGAGACCCAGTACTTC
>NA|NA|TRBV10-3|TRBJ2-2
CAISETSWPDTGELFF
TGTGCCATCAGTGAGACTAGCTGGCCTGACACCGGGGAGCTGTTTTTT
>NA|NA|TRBV4-2|TRBJ1-5
CASSQDSGQPQHF
TGTGCCAGCAGCCAAGATAGCGGTCAGCCCCAGCATTTT
>NA|NA|TRBV4-1|TRBJ2-5
CASSQKAGTYQETQYF
TGCGCCAGCAGCCAAAAAGCGGGCACGTACCAAGAGACCCAGTACTTC
>NA|TRBD2|TRBV29-1|TRBJ2-2
CSVPGTSGGPSTGELFF
TGCAGCGTTCCCGGGACTAGCGGGGGCCCGAGCACCGGGGAGCTGTTTTTT
>NA|NA|TRBV6-5|TRBJ2-5
CASRSGGIQETQYF
TGTGCCAGCCGAAGTGGGGGGATCCAAGAGACCCAGTACTTC
>NA|NA|TRBV27|TRBJ2-2
CASKKGGYGELFF
TGTGCCAGCAAAAAGGGGGGGTACGGGGAGCTGTTTTTT
>NA|NA|TRBV2|TRBJ1-5
CASSRDNQPQHF
TGTGCCAGCAGTCGAGACAATCAGCCCCAGCATTTT
>NA|NA|TRBV11-3|TRBJ2-5
CASSPRGSQETQYF
TGTGCCAGCAGCCCCCGTGGCTCCCAAGAGACCCAGTACTTC
>NA|NA|TRBV18|TRBJ2-3
CASSLTTAGITDTQYF
TGTGCCAGCTCACTAACCACGGCAGGGATCACAGATACGCAGTATTTT
>NA|NA|TRBV18|TRBJ1-1
CASSPPTFSTEAFF
TGTGCCAGCTCACCACCGACTTTTAGTACTGAAGCTTTCTTT
>few|TRBD1|TRBV7-9|TRBJ1-4
CASSYGTGDEKLFF
TGTGCCAGCAGCTACGGGACAGGGGATGAAAAACTGTTTTTT
>NA|NA|TRBV6-5|TRBJ1-1
CASSFRDKGEAFF
TGTGCCAGCAGTTTCAGGGATAAAGGTGAAGCTTTCTTT
>NA|NA|TRBV7-2|TRBJ1-6
CASSLVFGGGTRRNSPLHF
TGTGCCAGCAGCTTAGTTTTTGGGGGGGGAACCCGGCGGAATTCACCCCTCCACTTT
>NA|TRBD1|TRBV5-4|TRBJ1-2
CASSYPGTESYGYTF
TGTGCCAGCAGCTACCCAGGGACAGAGAGCTATGGCTACACCTTC
>NA|NA|TRBV7-9|TRBJ1-5
CASSRAGGDQPQHF
TGTGCCAGCAGCCGCGCGGGGGGGGATCAGCCCCAGCATTTT
>NA|NA|TRBV18|TRBJ1-1
CASSPRTGEAFF
TGTGCCAGCTCACCGCGGACTGGGGAAGCTTTCTTT
>once|TRBD1|TRBV5-4|TRBJ2-5
CASSETGAQETQYF
TGTGCCAGCAGCGAGACAGGGGCGCAAGAGACCCAGTACTTC
>NA|TRBD1|TRBV5-6|TRBJ1-5
CASSLGTGNQPQHF
TGTGCCAGCTCCCTCGGGACAGGGAATCAGCCCCAGCATTTT
>NA|NA|TRBV14|TRBJ2-7
CASSHGIAVLSDEQYF
TGTGCCAGCAGCCACGGGATAGCGGTCCTTTCTGACGAGCAGTACTTC
>NA|NA|TRBV5-5|TRBJ1-5
CASSAVNTGQPQHF
TGTGCCAGCAGCGCCGTCAACACCGGGCAGCCCCAGCATTTT
>few|NA|TRBV5-1|TRBJ2-7
CASSLGGGRIYEQYF
TGCGCCAGCAGCTTGGGAGGTGGCAGAATCTACGAGCAGTACTTC
>NA|NA|TRBV2|TRBJ1-3
CASSGQLGNTIYF
TGTGCCAGCAGCGGACAGCTCGGAAACACCATATATTTT
>many|TRBD2|TRBV4-3|TRBJ2-6
CAAGGFSGANVLTF
TGCGCGGCGGGGGGTTTCTCTGGGGCCAACGTCCTGACTTTC
>NA|NA|TRBV30|TRBJ2-1
CAWSDHRELGNEQFF
TGTGCCTGGAGCGATCACAGGGAGCTTGGGAATGAGCAGTTCTTC
>NA|NA|TRBV30|TRBJ1-1
CAWRVQGYTEAFF
TGTGCCTGGAGGGTACAGGGATACACTGAAGCTTTCTTT
>NA|NA|TRBV6-5|TRBJ2-3
CASSYSMGVTDTQYF
TGTGCCAGCAGTTACTCTATGGGAGTCACAGATACGCAGTATTTT
>NA|TRBD1|TRBV7-6|TRBJ1-5
CASSLGTGASNQPQHF
TGTGCCAGCAGCTTAGGGACAGGGGCTTCCAATCAGCCCCAGCATTTT
>few|TRBD1|TRBV2|TRBJ2-7
CASWGEDRADEQYF
TGTGCCAGCTGGGGCGAGGACAGGGCGGACGAGCAGTACTTC
>NA|NA|TRBV4-1|TRBJ2-7
CASSQLHPPEGRRYEQYF
TGCGCCAGCAGCCAACTACACCCCCCGGAGGGGCGTCGCTACGAGCAGTACTTC
>NA|TRBD2|TRBV7-8|TRBJ2-7
CASSFSQVGAGDYEQYF
TGTGCCAGCAGCTTTTCTCAAGTAGGGGCGGGGGACTACGAGCAGTACTTC